What follows are 17 T cell receptor beta chains derived from one specimen sequenced in a study of monozygotic twins with inflammatory bowel disease. TCRdb re-called the 5' RACE reads; every CDR3 protein appears as one record, without DNA. Its clone listing holds about 380,000 distinct CDR3 sequences. Material: blood. The receptors come from a human donor with ulcerative colitis or Crohn's disease, or a healthy co-twin of an affected twin (not recorded which).

This chain uses TRBV30 with TRBJ1-4; TCRdb outputs TRBD1, but without DNA this stays unchecked. Germline lookup yields CDR1 GTSNPN and CDR2 SVGIG (reference sequence). The CDR3 runs to 12 residues. The CDR3 loop is CAWRPRGEKLFF.

V gene TRBV7-2 combines with J gene TRBJ1-4. Germline CDR1 is SGHTA and CDR2 is FQGNSA. The CDR3 extends over 15 amino acids. The CDR3 spells CASSLQGLTNEKLFF.

The chain recombines TRBV4-3 with TRBJ2-2. CDR3 size: 15 residues. The germline CDR1 and CDR2 sequences are LGHNA and YSLEER. CDR3 region: CASSAIQGWTGELFF.

V usage is TRBV19 and J usage is TRBJ2-7. The CDR3 loop spans 13 amino acids. Germline-derived CDR1 and CDR2 are LNHDA and SQIVND (reference sequence). The CDR3 loop reads CASSPVVGYEQYF. Complete variable domain (other parts from reference TRBV19 and TRBJ2-7): DGGITQSPKYLFRKEGQNVTLSCEQNLNHDAMYWYRQDPGQGLRLIYYSQIVNDFQKGDIAEGYSVSREKKESFPLTVTSAQKNPTAFYLCASSPVVGYEQYFGPGTRLTVT.

The CDR3 spells CASSQVVTLYEQYF. This rearrangement joins TRBV4-3 to TRBJ2-7; TCRdb's D call of TRBD2 is untestable without DNA. The germline V gene has CDR1 LGHNA and CDR2 YSLEER. The CDR3 runs to 14 residues.

V gene TRBV12-3 or TRBV12-4 combines with J gene TRBJ2-5; TCRdb names TRBD2, which stays unverified in the absence of DNA. There are 15 residues in the CDR3. The CDR3 protein is CASTAGLAGGETQYF.

This rearrangement joins TRBV4-2 to TRBJ2-5; TCRdb proposes TRBD1, but this gene call is untestable without DNA. Germline V gene data show CDR1 as LGHNA and CDR2 as YNFKEQ. The CDR3 has 16 amino acids. CDR3 sequence: CASSQGTGLLQETQYF.

The genes are TRBV18 and TRBJ1-1. The CDR3 has 13 residues. Per the germline V gene, CDR1 is KGHSH and CDR2 is LQKENI. The CDR3 sequence: CASSPRQAPEAFF.

The chain links TRBV10-3 to TRBJ1-2; the TCRdb call, TRBD1, lacks DNA for checking. The germline V gene has CDR1 ENHRY and CDR2 SYGVKD. CDR3 length: 13 amino acids. CDR3 sequence reads: CAISADRDYGYTF.

The chain recombines TRBV27 with TRBJ1-2; TCRdb's D gene call, TRBD1, goes unchecked for lack of DNA. The length of the CDR3 is 12 residues. Germline V CDR1 and CDR2: MNHEY, SMNVEV (reference sequence). The chain's CDR3 is CASKGAYYGYTF.

The V and J genes are TRBV5-1 and TRBJ2-7; lacking DNA, the TRBD1 call made by TCRdb goes unchecked. This CDR3 spans 14 amino acids. Germline CDR1 is SGHRS and CDR2 is YFSETQ. CDR3 region: CASSPDSISYEQYF.

The chain is built from TRBV9 and TRBJ2-2; TCRdb picks TRBD2, but there is no DNA to check that call. The CDR3 sequence is 16 residues long. Germline-derived CDR1 and CDR2 are SGDLS and YYNGEE. This CDR3 reads CASSVLSGLFAGELFF.

The chain carries TRBV5-6 and TRBJ2-7; TCRdb proposes TRBD1, but this gene call is untestable without DNA. This CDR3 spans 14 amino acids. Looked up from germline, CDR1 is SGHDT and CDR2 is YYEEEE. CDR3 sequence reads: CASSLRGGGYEQYF.

This chain connects TRBV7-9 to TRBJ2-1; TCRdb names TRBD2, which stays unverified in the absence of DNA. CDR3 length equals 17 residues. Germline values: CDR1 SEHNR, CDR2 FQNEAQ (reference sequence). CDR3 residues: CASSFSHQKLAETEQFF.

The CDR3 sequence is CASSVNRVEQYF. The chain couples TRBV12-3 or TRBV12-4 to TRBJ2-7; TCRdb's D call of TRBD1 is untestable without DNA. The CDR3 is 12 residues long.

The chain combines TRBV4-3 with TRBJ2-1; TCRdb indicates TRBD2, and absent DNA this call remains unverified. From germline, CDR1 is LGHNA and CDR2 YSLEER. CDR3 length: 15 amino acids. The CDR3 is CASSQGDYPFNEQFF.

The chain combines TRBV9 with TRBJ2-5; with no DNA, the TCRdb D assignment of TRBD2 cannot be verified. The CDR3 sequence is 15 residues long. CDR1 is SGDLS, CDR2 YYNGEE, per germline. The CDR3 loop reads CASSVAAGGQETQYF.